This T cell receptor (beta chain) was recovered during a study of post-analysis software for immune sequencing data. Findings and limits, study-wide: The study found significantly lower normalized Chao1 diversity in multiple sclerosis patients than in controls. Patients had higher frequencies than controls of about five TRBV segments, including TRBV5-6, TRBV5-1 and TRBV20-1.

Points on this clonotype: Antigen unknown.

Incorporated into the TCR beta cDNA libraries were unique molecular identifiers, which served to reduce PCR and sequencing biases. TCRdb redid the calling of the PCR reads with MiXCR, one entry per CDR3 protein. The table shows about 430,000 distinct CDR3 sequences, with 30% to 45% occurring only once. The V and J ends lost 5 bases and 8 bases, in that order; junction bases with no gene match: 3. The CDR3 runs to 13 residues. Germline-derived CDR1 and CDR2 are SGHTA and FQGNSA. The V and J genes are TRBV7-2 and TRBJ1-4, with TRBD1 matching over 9 bases. The receptor was derived from a girl aged 2-10 years with multiple sclerosis. The sequencing sample was made of blood. CDR3 nucleotide sequence: TGTGCCAGCAGCCGGGGACAGGGAGAAAAACTGTTTTTT. It yields the protein CASSRGQGEKLFF.